Presented here are 9 T cell receptor beta chains from one specimen sequenced in a study of blood T cell repertoires in COVID-19. Assay: immunoSEQ multiplex PCR; the TCRdb copy retains only in-frame clones and omits some. The top ten clones hold 0.75% to 1% of a sample with hundreds of thousands of clones, 92% of them seen once. The sequenced material came from peripheral blood. These receptors were taken from a man between 60 and 70 years old with COVID-19, enrolled during active disease.

This clone occurred once. The rearrangement uses TRBV6-5 and TRBJ1-5; no clear D. V lost 6 bases and J lost 0, with 9 bases in between. Looked up from germline, CDR1 is MNHEY and CDR2 is SVGAGI. This CDR3 has 14 amino acids. CDR3 loop: CASSISSSNQPQHF. CDR3 coding DNA: TGTGCCAGCAGCATATCTAGTAGCAATCAGCCCCAGCATTTT.

This chain joins TRBV19 and TRBJ2-2, with no clear D. The CDR3 loop spans 16 amino acids. Per the germline V gene, CDR1 is LNHDA and CDR2 is SQIVND (reference sequence). V was cut by 4 bases and J by 1 base, with 13 bases left in between. CDR3 in DNA: TGTGCCAGTAGTACCGCCGGGTCCTTGAACACCGGGGAGCTGTTTTTT. Residues: CASSTAGSLNTGELFF. The whole variable domain, remainder taken from reference TRBV19 and TRBJ2-2, is DGGITQSPKYLFRKEGQNVTLSCEQNLNHDAMYWYRQDPGQGLRLIYYSQIVNDFQKGDIAEGYSVSREKKESFPLTVTSAQKNPTAFYLCASSTAGSLNTGELFFGEGSRLTVL.

The V and J genes are TRBV6-6 and TRBJ1-5; TRBD1 aligns across 11 bases. Trimming removed 1 base from V and 6 bases from J; junction bases left unmatched: 5. Per germline, CDR1 MNHNY and CDR2 SVGAGI (reference sequence). The CDR3 contains 16 residues. DNA for the CDR3: TGTGCCAGCAGTTACTTAGGACAGGGGGCTTTTCAGCCCCAGCATTTT. It codes for CASSYLGQGAFQPQHF.

The V call is TRBV5-8, the J call TRBJ2-7; TRBD1 might be the D (7 bases). The V end was cut by 4 bases, the J end by 5 bases, with 19 bases between. This CDR3 has 15 residues. CDR1 and CDR2 (germline): SGHTS, YDEGEE. The CDR3 nucleotides read TGTGCCAGCAGCGTTGGGCGGCAGGGGGGAGACGAGCAGTACTTC. Its protein is CASSVGRQGGDEQYF. Supplemented by reference TRBV5-8 and TRBJ2-7, the full variable domain reads EAGVTQSPTHLIKTRGQQATLRCSPISGHTSVYWYQQALGLGLQFLLWYDEGEERNRGNFPPRFSGRQFPNYSSELNVNALELEDSALYLCASSVGRQGGDEQYFGPGTRLTVT.

J is TRBJ1-6 and V is TRBV18; 7 bases map to TRBD1. CDR3 length equals 16 residues. CDR1 KGHSH and CDR2 LQKENI come from the germline V gene. With 4 bases clipped from V and 13 bases from J, the junction kept 16 bases outside the gene matches. DNA of the CDR3: TGTGCCAGCTCACTCAATGGACAGGATACGATGTCGCCCCTCCACTTT. This gives the protein CASSLNGQDTMSPLHF.

The chain has TRBV19 and TRBJ1-1; 7 bases fit TRBD1. CDR1 and CDR2 (germline): LNHDA, SQIVND (reference sequence). This CDR3 has 17 amino acids. V shed 7 bases, J shed 1 base, and the junction held 15 bases outside the gene matches. CDR3 coding DNA: TGTGCCAGTATCCGGCTTACAGGGGTGGCTTCGAACACTGAAGCTTTCTTT. This encodes CASIRLTGVASNTEAFF.

This sequence joins TRBV7-9 and TRBJ2-1; 10 nucleotides line up with TRBD2. Germline V gene sequence: CDR1 SEHNR, CDR2 FQNEAQ (reference sequence). CDR3 length: 19 residues. V lost 0 bases to trimming and J lost 0 bases; unmatched junction nucleotides: 8. CDR3 protein: CASSLAWASGSRSYNEQFF. DNA for the CDR3: TGTGCCAGCAGCTTAGCTTGGGCTAGCGGGAGTCGCTCCTACAATGAGCAGTTCTTC.

This clone appeared once. This chain uses TRBV7-9 with TRBJ1-4; D not resolved. Germline V gene data show CDR1 as SEHNR and CDR2 as FQNEAQ (reference sequence). V was clipped by 4 bases and J by 2 bases, with 14 bases between them. This CDR3 has 16 residues. CDR3 residues: CASSSPGSPTNEKLFF. CDR3 bases: TGTGCCAGCAGCTCCCCGGGGTCCCCCACTAATGAAAAACTGTTTTTT.

The rearrangement uses TRBV28 and TRBJ2-7; 10 nucleotides match TRBD1. Trimming removed 6 bases from V and 4 bases from J; junction bases left unmatched: 9. The length of the CDR3 is 15 residues. Germline CDR1 reads MDHEN; CDR2 reads SYDVKM. CDR3 loop: CASSLPGTGVYEQYF. CDR3 DNA: TGTGCCAGCAGCCTCCCCGGGACAGGGGTGTACGAGCAGTACTTC.